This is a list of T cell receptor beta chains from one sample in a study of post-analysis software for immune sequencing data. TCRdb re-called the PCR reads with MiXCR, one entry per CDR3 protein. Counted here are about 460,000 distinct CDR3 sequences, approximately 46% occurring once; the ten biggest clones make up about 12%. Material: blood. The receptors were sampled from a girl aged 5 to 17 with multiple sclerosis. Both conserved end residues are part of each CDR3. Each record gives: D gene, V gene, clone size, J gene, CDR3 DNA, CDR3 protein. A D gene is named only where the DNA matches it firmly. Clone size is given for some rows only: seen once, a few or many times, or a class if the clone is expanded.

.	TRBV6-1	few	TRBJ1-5	TGTGCCAGCAGCCACAGAGTCGGGGCGAGGGGCAGCAATCAGCCCCAGCATTTT	CASSHRVGARGSNQPQHF
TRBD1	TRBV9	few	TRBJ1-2	TGTGCCAGCAGCGACAGGGGGAGGCTTGGCTACACCTTC	CASSDRGRLGYTF
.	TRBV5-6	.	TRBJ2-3	TGTGCCAGCAGCTTGCACGGGACAGATACGCAGTATTTT	CASSLHGTDTQYF
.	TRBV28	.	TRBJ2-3	TGTGCCAGCTTTTCCCCGACTCTACCCCCGTCCCCTAGCACAGATACGCAGTATTTT	CASFSPTLPPSPSTDTQYF
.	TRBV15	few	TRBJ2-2	TGTGCCACCAGCAGAAAAGTAAACACCGGGGAGCTGTTTTTT	CATSRKVNTGELFF
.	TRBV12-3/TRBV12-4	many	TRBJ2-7	TGTGCCAGCAGTCGAAGAGCCTACGAGCAGTACTTC	CASSRRAYEQYF
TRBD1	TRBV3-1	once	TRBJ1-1	TGTGCCAGCAGCCAGTTACAGGGGGAGGACACTGAAGCTTTCTTT	CASSQLQGEDTEAFF
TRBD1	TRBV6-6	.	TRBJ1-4	TGTGCCAGCAGCAGGGAGACAGGGGGAAGGGAAAAACTGTTTTTT	CASSRETGGREKLFF
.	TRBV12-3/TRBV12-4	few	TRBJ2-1	TGTGCCAGCAGTCCCCCCCTGGCGGACAGGGCTAGCGGCAGCTCCTACAATGAGCAGTTCTTC	CASSPPLADRASGSSYNEQFF
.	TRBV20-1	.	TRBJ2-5	TGCAGTGCTAGCTCCGTCCAACAAGAGACCCAGTACTTC	CSASSVQQETQYF
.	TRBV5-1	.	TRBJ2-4	TGCGCCAGCAGCTTGGCGAACAGGGAGAACATTCAGTACTTC	CASSLANRENIQYF
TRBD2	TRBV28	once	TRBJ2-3	TGTGCCAGCAGTTATCGAGGGCTAGCGGCAGATACGCAGTATTTT	CASSYRGLAADTQYF
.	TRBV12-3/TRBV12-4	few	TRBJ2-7	TGTGCCAGCAGTTCCCTCCTAGTATCTACCCGCGAGCAGTACTTC	CASSSLLVSTREQYF
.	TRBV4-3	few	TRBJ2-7	TGCGCCAGCAGCCAAGACGTACAGGACTCCTACGAGCAGTACTTC	CASSQDVQDSYEQYF
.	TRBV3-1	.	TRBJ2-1	TGTGCCAGCAGCCAAAGCGGCTCCTACAATGAGCAGTTCTTC	CASSQSGSYNEQFF
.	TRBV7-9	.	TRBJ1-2	TGTGCCAGCAGCTTAGCGGTAAAGGGGAATGGCTACACCTTC	CASSLAVKGNGYTF
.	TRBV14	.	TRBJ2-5	TGTGCCAGCAGCCGACTTATTTCCAGGGTTGAGACCCAGTACTTC	CASSRLISRVETQYF
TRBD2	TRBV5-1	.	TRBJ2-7	TGCGCCAGCGGAGCGGGAGAAGGTATTTACGAGCAGTACTTC	CASGAGEGIYEQYF
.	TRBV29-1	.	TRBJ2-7	TGCAGCATTGAGGGGGGACAGCCCTACGAGCAGTACTTC	CSIEGGQPYEQYF
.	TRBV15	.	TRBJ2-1	TGTGCCACCAGCGGAGGGGGCGCGGGCTACAATGAGCAGTTCTTC	CATSGGGAGYNEQFF
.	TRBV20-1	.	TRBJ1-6	TGCAGTGCTAGAAGGACACCCGATGTGTCACCCCTCCACTTT	CSARRTPDVSPLHF
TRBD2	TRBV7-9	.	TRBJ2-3	TGTGCCAGTGGGGCCAGACTAGCGGCTACAGATACGCCGTATTTT	CASGARLAATDTPYF
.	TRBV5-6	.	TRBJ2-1	TGTGCCAGCAGACTGCTAGGGGGAGGGCCAGAAAATGAGCAGTTCTTC	CASRLLGGGPENEQFF
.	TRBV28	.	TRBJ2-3	TGTGCCAGCAGATCGTCGATGGCGGCGGGCACAGATACGCAGTATTTT	CASRSSMAAGTDTQYF
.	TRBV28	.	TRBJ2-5	TGTGCCACCCAGGGAAGCGTAGAGACCCAGTACTTC	CATQGSVETQYF
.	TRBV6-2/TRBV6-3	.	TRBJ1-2	TGTGCCAGCAGCTACGCGTACCAGGGCTACACCTTC	CASSYAYQGYTF
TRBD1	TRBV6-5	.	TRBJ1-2	TGTGCCAGCAGTTACGCGAGTTTGGCAGGGGGACGGTATGGCTACACCTTC	CASSYASLAGGRYGYTF
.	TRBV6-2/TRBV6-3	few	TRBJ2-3	TGTGCCAGCAGTAGACCCGGGACTAGCACAGATACGCAGTATTTT	CASSRPGTSTDTQYF
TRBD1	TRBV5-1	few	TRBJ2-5	TGCGCCAGCAGCTTGGGGTTGAGGGACAGGGAGACCCAGTACTTC	CASSLGLRDRETQYF
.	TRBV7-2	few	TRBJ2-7	TGTGCCAGCAGTCCCCAGGGCGGCGAGCAGTACTTC	CASSPQGGEQYF
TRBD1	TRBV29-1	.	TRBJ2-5	TGCAGCGTTGAAGATATGGACAGGGGTGGGGAGCAGTACTTC	CSVEDMDRGGEQYF
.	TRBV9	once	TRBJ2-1	TGTGCCGGCAGCGTAGTCCCCTCAGGTGAGCAGTTCTTC	CAGSVVPSGEQFF
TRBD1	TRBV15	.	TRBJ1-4	TGTGCCACCAGCAGAGGACAGGGGCCAACTAATGAAAAACTGTTTTTT	CATSRGQGPTNEKLFF
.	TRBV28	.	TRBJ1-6	TGTGCCAGCGGACCCCCATTGGGGGGTTCACCCCTCCACTTT	CASGPPLGGSPLHF
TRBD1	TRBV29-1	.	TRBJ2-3	TGCAGCGTGACACAGGGGGGAGATACGCAGTATTTT	CSVTQGGDTQYF
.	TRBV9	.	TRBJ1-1	TGTGCCAGCAGCGCGAGTCCGACAGTGAACACTGAAGCTTTCTTT	CASSASPTVNTEAFF
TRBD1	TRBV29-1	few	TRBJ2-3	TGCAGCGTGGAAGGAACAGGGGGCGGCGCAGATACGCAGTATTTT	CSVEGTGGGADTQYF
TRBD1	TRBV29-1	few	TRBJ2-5	TGCAGCGTTGAGGGCCCGTACAGGGGCAGGGAAGAGACCCAGTACTTC	CSVEGPYRGREETQYF